What follows describes a single T cell receptor (beta chain). Its antigen is still unknown. Donors comprised healthy HIV-negative adults lacking recent acute infections or vaccinations. Each subset's genomic DNA was split evenly across several immunoSEQ plates. Sequencing was performed with immunoSEQ multiplex PCR; in TCRdb, only in-frame clones are kept and a portion is missing. The sample comprises 2,100,000 or so clones, 90% to 96% of which are singletons, and around 0.13% rests with the top ten. This sample stems from a study of shared clonotypes between healthy human individuals. Overall study findings and caveats: A limitation of the genetic and exposure-history diversity represented arose from few donors. Clonotype sharing among donors likely depends on sequencing depth.

V gave up 3 bases and J gave up 8 bases; unmatched junction bases: 4. Germline CDR1 SGHTA, CDR2 FQGNSA. This CDR3 has 13 residues. Sequenced input: naive CD4+ T cells sorted from blood. Subset denoted: CD45RA+ positively selected. The sequence was obtained from a man in his late teens or twenties in good health. This chain uses TRBV7-2 with TRBJ1-1, with 9 bases identical to TRBD1. The CDR3 DNA reads as TGTGCCAGCAGCTTTATACAGGGGGCGGAAGCTTTCTTT. The encoded protein is CASSFIQGAEAFF.